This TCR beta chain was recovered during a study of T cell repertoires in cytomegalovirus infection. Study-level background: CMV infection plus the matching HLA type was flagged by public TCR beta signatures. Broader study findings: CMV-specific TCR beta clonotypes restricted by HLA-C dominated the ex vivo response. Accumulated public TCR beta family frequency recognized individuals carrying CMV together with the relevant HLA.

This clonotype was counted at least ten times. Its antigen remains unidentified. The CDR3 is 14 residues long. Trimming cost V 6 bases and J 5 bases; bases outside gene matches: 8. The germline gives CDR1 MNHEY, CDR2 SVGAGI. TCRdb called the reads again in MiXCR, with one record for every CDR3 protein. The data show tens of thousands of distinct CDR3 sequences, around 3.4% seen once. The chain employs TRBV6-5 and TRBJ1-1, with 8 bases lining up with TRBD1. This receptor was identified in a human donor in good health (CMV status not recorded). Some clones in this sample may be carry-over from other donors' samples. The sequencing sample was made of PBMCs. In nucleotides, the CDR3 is TGTGCCAGCAGCGACCGGGACAGGCCAACTGAAGCTTTCTTT. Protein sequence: CASSDRDRPTEAFF.